One and the same sample provided the 8 T cell receptor beta chains below, sequenced in a study of glioma-infiltrating T cells. TCR alpha and beta CDR3 regions were amplified from RNA using iRepertoire nested multiplex PCR. TCRdb re-derived calls from the multiplex PCR reads in MiXCR, one entry per CDR3 protein. This sample has 150,000 or so distinct CDR3 sequences, with 30% to 40% found just once. The sample comprised glioma tissue, nonneoplastic brain tissue, or PBMCs (not recorded which). The receptor source for this set is a human donor with low-grade glioma or glioblastoma, undergoing nonglioma brain surgery, or in good health (not recorded which).

This clonotype was counted at least ten times. The chain has TRBV27 and TRBJ2-1; 10 bases are shared with TRBD2. V gave up 1 base and J gave up 8 bases; unmatched junction bases: 14. This CDR3 is built from 18 residues. Germline CDR1 MNHEY, CDR2 SMNVEV (reference sequence). The CDR3 nucleotides read TGTGCCAGCAGTTTATTTTATGGCGGAGCGGGGGGGCGGTATGAGCAGTTCTTC. Its protein is CASSLFYGGAGGRYEQFF.

The V and J genes are TRBV28 and TRBJ2-7, with no clear D. CDR3 length: 13 amino acids. In germline, CDR1 is MDHEN, CDR2 SYDVKM. Trimming shortened V by 6 bases and J by 7 bases, and 16 bases separated the two germline ends. Here the CDR3 reads CASRRPLMKEQYF. The CDR3 DNA reads as TGTGCCAGCAGACGCCCTTTGATGAAAGAGCAGTACTTC.

The rearrangement links TRBV25-1 to TRBJ2-7; 7 nucleotides line up with TRBD1. Looked up from germline, CDR1 is MGHDK and CDR2 is SYGVNS. The CDR3 loop spans 12 amino acids. V gave up 6 bases and J gave up 7 bases; unmatched junction bases: 6. The CDR3 is CASSRTGLEQYF. The CDR3 nucleotides read TGTGCCAGCAGCCGGACAGGCCTGGAGCAGTACTTC.

In its sample, this clonotype was seen a few times. The chain couples TRBV12-3 or TRBV12-4 to TRBJ1-5; 7 nucleotides line up with TRBD1. The V segment lost 3 bases and the J segment 5 bases; nucleotides outside the gene matches: 4. The CDR3 is made up of 14 amino acids. CDR3 in amino acids: CASSFGTEYQPQHF. The CDR3 nucleotides are TGTGCCAGCAGTTTCGGGACAGAGTATCAGCCCCAGCATTTT.

The chain has TRBV6-6 and TRBJ2-4; no clear D. V was clipped by 0 bases and J by 4 bases, with 10 bases between them. CDR1 MNHNY and CDR2 SVGAGI come from the germline V gene (reference sequence). This CDR3 is 15 amino acids long. The chain's CDR3 is CASSYSNDAKNIQYF. The CDR3 DNA sequence: TGTGCCAGCAGTTACTCGAATGACGCGAAAAACATTCAGTACTTC.

This clonotype came up a few times. The chain joins TRBV15 to TRBJ2-7; D is ambiguous. Germline V gene lookup returns CDR1 LNHNV and CDR2 YYDKDF (reference sequence). The CDR3 consists of 16 residues. Trimming shortened V by 1 base and J by 4 bases, and 17 bases separated the two germline ends. In DNA, the CDR3 is TGTGCCACCAGCAGAGCCGACTCCCGGGTGAAGTACGAGCAGTACTTC. Its protein product is CATSRADSRVKYEQYF.

This chain uses TRBV6-6 with TRBJ1-1; weak D call: TRBD1 (6 bases). Trimming removed 2 bases at V and 5 bases at J, with 15 bases between. The germline V gene encodes CDR1 MNHNY and CDR2 SVGAGI (reference sequence). The CDR3 length is 15 residues. The CDR3 here is CASSYAMGGRTEAFF. For the CDR3, the DNA is TGTGCCAGCAGTTACGCCATGGGGGGCCGGACTGAAGCTTTCTTT.

This clonotype was counted between two and nine times. The chain couples TRBV6-1 to TRBJ2-5; 9 bases align to TRBD1. This CDR3 spans 19 amino acids. Trimming removed 6 bases from V and 5 bases from J; junction bases left unmatched: 22. Germline CDR1 reads MNHNS; CDR2 reads SASEGT. This CDR3 reads CASSPARLMDRGKVETQYF. DNA of the CDR3: TGTGCCAGCAGCCCCGCGCGCTTAATGGACAGGGGAAAGGTCGAGACCCAGTACTTC.